A selection of T cell receptor beta chains follows, all from one sample in a study of blood T cell repertoires in COVID-19. TCRdb's copy holds only in-frame clones and misses some; the assay was immunoSEQ multiplex PCR. Here the sample spans about 240,000 clones, 75% to 90% being singletons. The material sequenced was PBMCs or T cells enriched from blood (not recorded which). These receptors came from a woman in her 40s with acute COVID-19. Each CDR3 is given with its conserved first and last residue.

length	V	CDR3
15	TRBV27	CASSSGVGAIYGYTF
15	TRBV2	CASSEGGMSTDTQYF
13	TRBV5-4	CASSAPGGQTQYF
14	TRBV29-1	CSVGGDFAYNEQFF
16	TRBV2	CASSRLAGAGAYEQYF
13	TRBV12-3/TRBV12-4	CASSAGANYGYTF
16	TRBV5-6	CASSLGRTSANYEQYF
11	TRBV30	CAWVGDTEAFF
16	TRBV4-2	CASSQDLIGQDEKLFF
14	TRBV19	CASARGQGDEKLFF
11	TRBV9	CASTNTDTQYF
17	TRBV15	CATSRDPSGGYQETQYF
17	TRBV19	CASSISRDIRSGNTIYF
13	TRBV12-3/TRBV12-4	CASNHRGSETQYF
12	TRBV5-4	CASSRDYNEQFF
17	TRBV3-1/TRBV3-2	CASSPQLTSGLYNEQFF
14	TRBV5-8	CASSIGQDNYGYTF
15	TRBV12-1	CASSPRTDRNTEAFF
18	TRBV7-2	CASSLRVRGAGEKETQYF
16	TRBV5-4	CASSLYSGTSTDTQYF
12	TRBV19	CASSIVGEGYTF
12	TRBV12-3/TRBV12-4	CASSLNYYEQYF
13	TRBV27	CASSSQNSYEQYF
15	TRBV6-1	CASSELAGVQETQYF
13	TRBV19	CASSSGLNSPLHF
13	TRBV5-6	CASGTGGLSPLHF
15	TRBV16	CASSHSQGLGEKLFF